Below, one T cell receptor beta chain is given with its context. This clonotype was recorded only once. The specificity of this receptor is unknown. The sample holds no much larger clone one base away, and base qualities are not on file. To demonstrate the VDJtools post-analysis software, TCR beta repertoires were profiled from the peripheral blood of 13 young patients with multiple sclerosis. The multiple sclerosis patients were children and adolescents ranging in age from about 6 to 16 years. The V and J ends are trimmed by 1 base and 6 bases, leaving 21 bases between them. From a lookup of the germline V gene (reference sequence), CDR1 and CDR2 are DFQATT and SNEGSKA. The CDR3 runs 16 residues from the cysteine to the phenylalanine. CDR3 DNA only is kept here, 48 bases in frame from base 1. The sample comes from a study of post-analysis software for immune sequencing data (dated by TCRdb to between 2015 and 2017). Describing the broader study: The recorded disease courses included relapsing-remitting, secondary progressive and progressive-relapsing multiple sclerosis, and some patients had no subtype annotation. Patient repertoires were compared against some twelve previously published healthy control repertoires from donors aged about 6 to 26 years. A subset of samples was prepared in parallel using single-end sample barcoding, then pooled and co-amplified after Illumina adapter ligation. Study-level results and caveats: The control group was slightly older than the multiple sclerosis patient group. Direct clustering with F measure showed strong co-clustering of samples prepared in the same batch, prompting a batch-effect correction. Normalized Chao1 diversity was significantly lower in multiple sclerosis patients than controls, suggesting substantial peripheral T-cell clonal expansion. Patients showed significantly higher frequencies than controls for five TRBV segments, among them TRBV5-6, TRBV5-1 and TRBV20-1.

Libraries came from PCR. The reads were generated on an Illumina HiSeq 2500. To reduce PCR and sequencing biases, unique molecular identifiers were built into the TCR beta cDNA libraries. Every 1 to 10 million input T cells yielded approximately 500,000 cDNA molecules, meaning each molecule approximated one T cell. Patient libraries were prepared and sequenced with the same protocol used for the earlier healthy control dataset. Samples belonging to the same batch were prepared together, multiplexed and sequenced on a shared HiSeq lane. In the source study's methods: MIGEC handled the raw barcoded reads, throwing out single-read molecular identifier groups before consensus assembly and CDR3 extraction. Clonotype tables were post-analysed with VDJtools, normalizing diversity by down-sampling all datasets to the smallest sample size. Repertoire overlap clustering matched CDR3 amino acid but not nucleotide sequences to correct batch-related cross-sample contamination. TCRdb reprocessing: public reads trimmed at Q25 with fastp, clones called with MiXCR, in-frame beta chains kept. Identical CDR3 protein sequences are pooled into one entry, listed with their most common genes and DNA. None of the V and J calls come from the authors' own analysis; TCRdb made them. This sample comprises 600,000 to 750,000 distinct CDR3 sequences, over 45% of them detected only once. The top ten hold around 11% of the sample.

The clonotype originates from a girl aged 2 to 9 with multiple sclerosis. The sequence is built from TRBV20-1 and TRBJ1-2; the D gene cannot be named for sure. Sequenced input: blood. CDR3 region: CSARVVSLGGSNGYTF. The nucleotide sequence is given as TGCAGTGCTAGAGTCGTGTCCCTTGGAGGGAGTAATGGCTACACCTTC.